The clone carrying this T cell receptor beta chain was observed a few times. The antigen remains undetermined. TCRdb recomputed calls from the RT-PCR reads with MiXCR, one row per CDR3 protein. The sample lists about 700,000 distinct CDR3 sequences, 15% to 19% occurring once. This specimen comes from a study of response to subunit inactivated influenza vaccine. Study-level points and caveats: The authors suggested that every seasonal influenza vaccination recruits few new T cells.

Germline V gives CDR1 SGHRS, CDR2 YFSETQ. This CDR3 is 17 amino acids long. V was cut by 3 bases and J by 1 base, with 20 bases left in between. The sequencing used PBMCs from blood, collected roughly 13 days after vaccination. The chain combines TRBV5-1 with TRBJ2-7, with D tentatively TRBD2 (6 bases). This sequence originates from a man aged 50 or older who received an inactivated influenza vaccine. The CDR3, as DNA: TGCGCCAGCAGCTGGGCAACGGGAGCTTTTTCTTCCTACGAGCAGTACTTC. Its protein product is CASSWATGAFSSYEQYF.